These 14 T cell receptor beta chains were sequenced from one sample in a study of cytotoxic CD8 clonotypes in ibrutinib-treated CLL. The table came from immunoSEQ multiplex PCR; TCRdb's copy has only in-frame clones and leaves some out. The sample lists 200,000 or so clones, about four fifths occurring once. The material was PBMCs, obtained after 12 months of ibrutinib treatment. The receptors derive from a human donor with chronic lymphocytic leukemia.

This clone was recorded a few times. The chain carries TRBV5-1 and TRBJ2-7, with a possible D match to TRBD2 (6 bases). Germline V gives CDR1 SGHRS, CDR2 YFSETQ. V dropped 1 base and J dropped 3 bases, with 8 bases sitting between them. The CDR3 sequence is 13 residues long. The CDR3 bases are TGCGCCAGCAGCTTGTACGGGAGCTACGAGCAGTACTTC. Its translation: CASSLYGSYEQYF. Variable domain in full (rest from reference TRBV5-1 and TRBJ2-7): KAGVTQTPRYLIKTRGQQVTLSCSPISGHRSVSWYQQTPGQGLQFLFEYFSETQRNKGNFPGRFSGRQFSNSRSEMNVSTLELGDSALYLCASSLYGSYEQYFGPGTRLTVT.

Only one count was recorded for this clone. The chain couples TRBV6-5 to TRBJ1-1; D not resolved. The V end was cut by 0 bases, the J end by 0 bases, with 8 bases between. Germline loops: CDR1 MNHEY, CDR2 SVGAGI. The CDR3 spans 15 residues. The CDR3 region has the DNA TGTGCCAGCAGTTACTCGGGCACCTTGAACACTGAAGCTTTCTTT. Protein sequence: CASSYSGTLNTEAFF.

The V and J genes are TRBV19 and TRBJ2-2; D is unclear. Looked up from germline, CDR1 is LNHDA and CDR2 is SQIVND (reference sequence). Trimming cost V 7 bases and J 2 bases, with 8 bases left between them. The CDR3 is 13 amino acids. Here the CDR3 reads CASTTLNTGELFF. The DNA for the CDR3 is TGTGCCAGTACCACTCTCAACACCGGGGAGCTGTTTTTT. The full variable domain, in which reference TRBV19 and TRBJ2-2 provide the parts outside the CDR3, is DGGITQSPKYLFRKEGQNVTLSCEQNLNHDAMYWYRQDPGQGLRLIYYSQIVNDFQKGDIAEGYSVSREKKESFPLTVTSAQKNPTAFYLCASTTLNTGELFFGEGSRLTVL.

CDR3 nucleotides: TGTGCCAGCAGTGATACTGGCCAGACCGCCTACGAGCAGTACTTC. Protein sequence: CASSDTGQTAYEQYF. V usage is TRBV25-1 and J usage is TRBJ2-7; D not resolved. Per the germline V gene, CDR1 is MGHDK and CDR2 is SYGVNS. Trimming shortened V by 3 bases and J by 2 bases, and 14 bases separated the two germline ends. CDR3 length: 15 amino acids.

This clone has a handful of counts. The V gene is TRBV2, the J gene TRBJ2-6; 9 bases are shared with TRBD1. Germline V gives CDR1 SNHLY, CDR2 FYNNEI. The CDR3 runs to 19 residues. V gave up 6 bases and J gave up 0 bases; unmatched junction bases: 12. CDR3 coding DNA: TGTGCCAGCAGCTTCACCCCGGGACAGGGCCTCTCTGGGGCCAACGTCCTGACTTTC. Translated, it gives CASSFTPGQGLSGANVLTF.

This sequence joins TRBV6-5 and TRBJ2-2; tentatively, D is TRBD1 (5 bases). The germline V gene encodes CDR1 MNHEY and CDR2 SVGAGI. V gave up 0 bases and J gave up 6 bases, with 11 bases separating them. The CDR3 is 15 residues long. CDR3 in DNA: TGTGCCAGCAGTTACTCCTCAGGGCTCGCCGGGGAGCTGTTTTTT. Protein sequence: CASSYSSGLAGELFF.

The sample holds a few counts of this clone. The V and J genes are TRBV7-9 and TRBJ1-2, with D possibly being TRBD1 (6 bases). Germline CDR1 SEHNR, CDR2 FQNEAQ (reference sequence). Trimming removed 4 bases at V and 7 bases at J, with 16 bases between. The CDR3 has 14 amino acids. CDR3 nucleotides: TGTGCCAGCAGCTATTCAAGGGGGAGCGGTGGCTACACCTTC. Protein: CASSYSRGSGGYTF.

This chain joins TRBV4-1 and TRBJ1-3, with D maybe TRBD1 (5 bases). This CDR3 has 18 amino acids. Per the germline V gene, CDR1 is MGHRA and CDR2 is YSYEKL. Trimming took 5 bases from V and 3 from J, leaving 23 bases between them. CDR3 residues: CASSSEYPPGSVGNTIYF. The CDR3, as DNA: TGCGCCAGCAGCTCCGAATACCCCCCAGGGTCCGTTGGAAACACCATATATTTT.

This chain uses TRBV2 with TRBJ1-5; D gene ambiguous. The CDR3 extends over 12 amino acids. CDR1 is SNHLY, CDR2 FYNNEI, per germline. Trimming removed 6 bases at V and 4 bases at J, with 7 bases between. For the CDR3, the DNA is TGTGCCAGCAGGTCGGTTAATCAGCCCCAGCATTTT. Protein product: CASRSVNQPQHF.

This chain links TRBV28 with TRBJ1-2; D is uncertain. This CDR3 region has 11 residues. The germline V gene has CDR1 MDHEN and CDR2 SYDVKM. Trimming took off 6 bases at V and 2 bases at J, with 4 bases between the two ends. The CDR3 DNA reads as TGTGCCAGCAGACGAAACTATGGCTACACCTTC. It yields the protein CASRRNYGYTF.

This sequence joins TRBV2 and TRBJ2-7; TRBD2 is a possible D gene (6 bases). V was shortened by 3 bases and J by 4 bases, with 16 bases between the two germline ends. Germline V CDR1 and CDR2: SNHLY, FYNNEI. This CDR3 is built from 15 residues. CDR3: CASSDPLTSPYEQYF. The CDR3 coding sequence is TGTGCCAGCAGTGACCCGCTAACTAGCCCATACGAGCAGTACTTC.

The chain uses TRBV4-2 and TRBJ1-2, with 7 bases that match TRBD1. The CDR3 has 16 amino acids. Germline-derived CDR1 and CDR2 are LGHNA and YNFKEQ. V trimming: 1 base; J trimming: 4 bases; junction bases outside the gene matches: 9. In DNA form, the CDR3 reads TGTGCCAGCAGCCAAGTATCCGACAGGGCCTTCTATGGCTACACCTTC. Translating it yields CASSQVSDRAFYGYTF.

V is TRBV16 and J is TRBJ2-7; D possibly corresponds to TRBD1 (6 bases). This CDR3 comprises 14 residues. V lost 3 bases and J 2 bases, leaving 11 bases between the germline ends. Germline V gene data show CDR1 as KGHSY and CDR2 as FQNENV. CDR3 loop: CASSQETGPYEQYF. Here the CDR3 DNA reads TGTGCCAGCAGCCAGGAGACAGGACCCTACGAGCAGTACTTC.

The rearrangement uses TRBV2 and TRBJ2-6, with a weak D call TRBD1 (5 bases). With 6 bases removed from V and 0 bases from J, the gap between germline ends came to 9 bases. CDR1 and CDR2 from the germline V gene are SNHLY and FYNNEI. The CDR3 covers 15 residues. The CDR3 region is CASRADSSGANVLTF. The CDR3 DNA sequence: TGTGCCAGCAGGGCTGACAGCTCTGGGGCCAACGTCCTGACTTTC.